The entry that follows covers one TCR beta chain sequence. This clonotype was detected many times. Its antigen remains undetermined. No much larger clonotype is one base removed from it; base qualities were not supplied. The sample belongs to a study of T cells in Graves' hyperthyroidism and ophthalmopathy (dated by TCRdb to between 2018 and 2021). As for the study more broadly: Peripheral blood was collected at initial diagnosis, before any treatment. TCR V-J signatures able to tell the groups apart were searched for in a discovery cohort of 90 to 100 patients, of whom fewer than 45 had Graves' ophthalmopathy and around 57 had stable Graves' hyperthyroidism. Whether ophthalmopathy could be predicted prospectively was tested in an independent validation cohort made up of fewer than 20 hyperthyroidism patients plus 17 patients who later progressed to ophthalmopathy. The paper reports TCR Vbeta CDR3 sequencing of over 120 peripheral blood samples: 40 or so ophthalmopathy, under 85 hyperthyroidism and around 17 progressor patients. For training and testing, the 100 or so patients in the discovery cohort were randomly divided in a 7:3 ratio. Following sampling, methimazole starting at 30 mg daily was given to hyperthyroidism patients, and high-dose intravenous methylprednisolone was given to ophthalmopathy patients. In roughly six Graves' hyperthyroidism patients, the study also compared T-cell repertoires from thyroid tissue with T-cell repertoires from blood. General study outcomes and caveats: Most expanded thyroid clonotypes (frequency above 0.001) were also detected in blood, suggesting blood repertoires may reflect thyroid immune responses. Sample size was not statistically predetermined, and blinding of investigators to group allocation was not performed. During validation, the model predicted progression to ophthalmopathy a median of about 5.9 months ahead of onset, with roughly 65% sensitivity and more than 72% specificity. A 13 V-J signature model separated ophthalmopathy from stable hyperthyroidism, with 87.88% sensitivity and 81.08% specificity in cross-validation and 80%/75% in testing.

The TCR beta CDR3 regions were amplified from the RNA transcripts. The first round of RT-PCR for the TCR CDR3 was performed with the HTBI primer set and the Qiagen OneStep RT-PCR kit. Libraries were constructed in a second round of multiplex PCR, after which size selection and purification were carried out. Libraries were sequenced paired-end with 100 bp reads on an Illumina HiSeq2000. The original pipeline was this. SOAPnuke was used to process the raw data, removing reads that contained adapters or uncalled bases, had a mean Phred below 15, or lacked an exact match to the constant primer or identifier. COPE v1.2.5 was used to merge high-quality paired reads, and clonotypes were defined as unique nucleotide sequences. Clonotypes were aligned to IMGT TRBV, TRBD and TRBJ reference segments using MiTCR v1.1. Only V-J combinations with frequency above 0.0001, covering approximately 99% of repertoires, were analysed. A TCS score was defined as the ratio of F50 (clonal expansion) to E x V (chaos), with BLOSUM62-based TCRdist applied between CDR3 peptides within each V-J. Welch's t-statistics and random forest reduced 450 to 600 V-J features to around 14, which were used in a naive Bayes classifier (R e1071). TCRdb reran the public reads through fastp at Q25 and MiXCR, keeping productive beta chains. Entries that share a CDR3 protein sequence are merged under the most common genes and DNA. The V and J calls, along with clone size, are taken from TCRdb and not from the paper's own processing. In this sample the table shows 600,000 or so distinct CDR3 sequences, 16% of which occur a single time. The top ten constitute 3.8% of the sample.

A patient counted as having stable Graves' hyperthyroidism if no progression to ophthalmopathy occurred over 18 months of follow-up. Hyperthyroidism patients were newly diagnosed, had a disease duration of under 2 months, and were aged 18 to 65 years. The study excluded patients with uncontrolled infections, other autoimmune diseases, pregnancy or lactation. Clinical symptoms, serum thyroxine and TRAb, thyroid ultrasound, and orbital computed tomography formed the basis for the diagnoses. PBMCs were separated from roughly 10 ml of fresh peripheral blood using Ficoll-Paque density gradient centrifugation. Total RNA was extracted using Trizol reagent, and RNA quality was assessed on an Agilent 2100 Bioanalyzer. Its CDR3 holds 15 amino acids, cysteine through phenylalanine. The kept DNA is CDR3 alone, 45 bases in frame from the first base. CDR1 and CDR2 (SGHAT, FQNNGV) derive from the germline V gene. Trimming at the junction amounts to 5 bases on V and 2 bases on J, and the germline ends lie 10 bases apart.

The sequenced sample was blood. The receptor was derived from a young woman with Graves' hyperthyroidism. This chain joins TRBV11-2 to TRBJ1-6; TRBD1 is perhaps the D gene, given 6 matching bases. The DNA sequence follows: TGTGCCAGCAGCCCCAGGGGAACCTATAATTCACCCCTCCACTTT. This gives the protein CASSPRGTYNSPLHF.